These T cell receptor beta chains were read from a single sample in a study of blood T cells in healthy people across ages. MiXCR, applied by TCRdb to the 5' RACE reads, yields one record per CDR3 protein. The sample lists 800,000 or so distinct CDR3 sequences, under 80% occurring once. Sequenced input: blood. The receptors come from a man under 40 in good health. The CDR3 runs from the conserved cysteine through the conserved F or W. The order of the fields is D gene, V gene, clone size, J gene, CDR3 DNA, CDR3 protein. D genes are given only for firm matches. Size values are once, few and many counts, or a class for expanded clones, and some rows have none.

NA	TRBV7-2	NA	TRBJ1-1	TGTGCCAGCAGCCTCACTGGACACTGGAACACTGAAGCTTTCTTT	CASSLTGHWNTEAFF
NA	TRBV4-2	few	TRBJ2-1	TGTGCCAGCAGCCAAGGAAGTCAGCTCCACAATGAGCAGTTCTTC	CASSQGSQLHNEQFF
NA	TRBV10-3	few	TRBJ1-2	TGTGCCATCAGCCCACGGGGGGCGCAGGTCTATGGCTACACCTTC	CAISPRGAQVYGYTF
NA	TRBV29-1	few	TRBJ2-5	TGCAGCGTTGAGGGGCGGACGGGGGAAGAGACCCAGTACTTC	CSVEGRTGEETQYF
NA	TRBV5-1	NA	TRBJ2-7	TGCGCCAGCAGAGCTGAGGTTTCTAGCTCCTACGAGCAGTACTTC	CASRAEVSSSYEQYF
NA	TRBV7-9	NA	TRBJ2-5	TGTGCCAGCAGCTTGGACATCGAAGAGACCCAGTACTTC	CASSLDIEETQYF
TRBD1	TRBV28	NA	TRBJ2-5	TGTGCCAGCAGAGGGACAGGGGGCTGGGAAGAGACCCAGTACTTC	CASRGTGGWEETQYF
NA	TRBV3-1	few	TRBJ1-6	TGTGCCAGCAGCCCTCAAGGCATGTCCTATAATTCACCCCTCCACTTT	CASSPQGMSYNSPLHF
NA	TRBV12-3/TRBV12-4	NA	TRBJ1-1	TGTGCCAGCAGTTTACGGGTAGGGGACACTGAAGCTTTCTTT	CASSLRVGDTEAFF
NA	TRBV9	NA	TRBJ2-1	TGTGCCAGCACCCAAACGGGGTCCTACAATGAGCAGTTCTTC	CASTQTGSYNEQFF
NA	TRBV6-5	NA	TRBJ1-1	TGTGCCAGCAGCAGAGCAGTGGGGGTTCCAAACACTGAAGCTTTCTTT	CASSRAVGVPNTEAFF
NA	TRBV6-2/TRBV6-3	NA	TRBJ2-3	TGTGCCAGCAGACCTAGGACGAAAGATACGCAGTATTTT	CASRPRTKDTQYF
TRBD1	TRBV7-9	NA	TRBJ2-3	TGTGCCAGCAGCTTCCCTGGCCAGGGGGTAGATACGCAGTATTTT	CASSFPGQGVDTQYF
NA	TRBV6-2/TRBV6-3	few	TRBJ2-3	TGTGCCAGCAGTCCCCCACGACGCGAGGGAGATACGCAGTATTTT	CASSPPRREGDTQYF
NA	TRBV20-1	NA	TRBJ1-2	TGCAGTGCTAGAGAGCACAGATCTAACTATGGCTACACCTTC	CSAREHRSNYGYTF
NA	TRBV9	NA	TRBJ2-7	TGTGCCAGCAGCGTAGGGGCCCTTTCCTACGAGCAGTACTTC	CASSVGALSYEQYF
NA	TRBV7-2	NA	TRBJ1-1	TGTGCCAGCAGCTTAATGAAGGGTACTGAAGCTTTCTTT	CASSLMKGTEAFF
TRBD1	TRBV6-1	NA	TRBJ1-2	TGTGCCAGCAGTGAAAGGACAGGGGTCACGAGGCACTATGGCTACACCTTC	CASSERTGVTRHYGYTF
NA	TRBV11-2	once	TRBJ2-5	TGTGCCAGCAGCGGACCTTCAGCGGCGGAAGAGACCCAGTACTTC	CASSGPSAAEETQYF
TRBD1	TRBV14	NA	TRBJ1-2	TGTGCCAGCAGCCTAAATGCACAGGGGAAAGATGGCTACACCTTC	CASSLNAQGKDGYTF
TRBD1	TRBV6-1	NA	TRBJ2-6	TGTGCCAGCAGTGGTGACAGGGGCCCAGGGGCCAACGTCCTGACTTTC	CASSGDRGPGANVLTF
NA	TRBV9	once	TRBJ1-6	TGTGCCAGCAGCGTACTGCAGGGGAGTAATTCACCCCTCCACTTT	CASSVLQGSNSPLHF
NA	TRBV5-1	many	TRBJ2-1	TGCGCCAGCAGCTTGGATCTCTACAATGAGCAGTTCTTC	CASSLDLYNEQFF
TRBD2	TRBV27	NA	TRBJ2-7	TGTGCCAGCAGCCGCTATAGCGGGGGGGCCTCAATCGAGCAGTACTTC	CASSRYSGGASIEQYF
NA	TRBV6-2/TRBV6-3	NA	TRBJ2-1	TGTGCCAGCAGTTACCCTAGCCGTGAGCAGTTCTTC	CASSYPSREQFF
TRBD2	TRBV10-3	few	TRBJ2-7	TGTGCCACCCTTGGGGGGGATGAGTCCTACGAGCAGTACTTC	CATLGGDESYEQYF
NA	TRBV20-1	NA	TRBJ2-1	TGCAGTGCTATGGAGTACTACAATGAGCAGTTCTTC	CSAMEYYNEQFF
TRBD1	TRBV2	NA	TRBJ2-5	TGTGCCAGCAGTGGTAACAGGGGGCAAGAGACCCAGTACTTC	CASSGNRGQETQYF
NA	TRBV27	NA	TRBJ2-4	TGTGCCAGCAGTATAGACCGCAAAAACATTCAGTACTTC	CASSIDRKNIQYF
NA	TRBV20-1	NA	TRBJ2-5	TGCACCCCGGGAATCCGTGACCAAGAGACCCAGTACTTC	CTPGIRDQETQYF
TRBD1	TRBV28	NA	TRBJ2-3	TGTGCCAGCACCCCTACGGACAGGGTGTTAGATACGCAGTATTTT	CASTPTDRVLDTQYF
NA	TRBV4-3	NA	TRBJ2-7	TGCGCCAGCAGCCAAGATCTCAACAGGGAGAACGAGCAGTACTTC	CASSQDLNRENEQYF
NA	TRBV14	NA	TRBJ2-7	TGTGCCAGCAGCCAAGATTACCCAACCTACGAGCAGTACTTC	CASSQDYPTYEQYF
NA	TRBV24-1	NA	TRBJ2-3	TGTGCCACCAGTGAGCCGGGACTGAATACGCAGTATTTT	CATSEPGLNTQYF
NA	TRBV9	NA	TRBJ2-7	TGTGCCAGCAGCGTATCACCGGGGGTTGACTACGAGCAGTACTTC	CASSVSPGVDYEQYF
NA	TRBV7-2	NA	TRBJ2-3	TGTGCCAGCAGCCTAACTGGGGCAGGCCAGCCGGGAGATACGCAGTATTTT	CASSLTGAGQPGDTQYF
NA	TRBV6-1	once	TRBJ2-1	TGTGCCAGCAGTGAAGCTTCAGGAAGTGGGATCGATGAGCAGTTCTTC	CASSEASGSGIDEQFF
TRBD2	TRBV29-1	once	TRBJ2-5	TGCAGCGTTGGGGCTAGCGGGGTGGAGACCCAGTACTTC	CSVGASGVETQYF
NA	TRBV20-1	NA	TRBJ2-1	TGCAGTGCTACCGTACATGTAAATGAGCAGTTCTTC	CSATVHVNEQFF
NA	TRBV7-2	NA	TRBJ2-7	TGTGCCAGCAGCTTAGCGAGCGGTGGAGGGACCTACGAGCAGTACTTC	CASSLASGGGTYEQYF
NA	TRBV20-1	few	TRBJ2-7	TGCAGTGCTAGTAGTGAGACACTATACTACGAGCAGTACTTC	CSASSETLYYEQYF